One sample yielded the 29 T cell receptor beta chains listed below, sequenced in a study of glioma-infiltrating T cells after dendritic cell vaccination. TCRdb's table, derived via immunoSEQ multiplex PCR, lists solely in-frame clones and lacks some. Here the sample spans roughly 88,000 clones, roughly four fifths being singletons. Regarding time point: after dendritic cell vaccination, including at tumor progression/relapse. Here the sequenced sample was blood, taken after dendritic cell vaccination. Source of these receptors: a human donor with glioblastoma.

This rearrangement joins TRBV10-3 to TRBJ1-5; D is undetermined. Germline V gene data show CDR1 as ENHRY and CDR2 as SYGVKD. Deletions cut 9 bases from V and 4 bases from J, with 19 bases between. The CDR3 covers 15 residues. The CDR3 nucleotides read TGTGCCATTCAGGCCGAACCGGGGTCAAATCAGCCCCAGCATTTT. This sequence encodes CAIQAEPGSNQPQHF.

The CDR3 DNA reads TGTGCCAGCAGCTCGGGACTACACGGAACGTATGGCTACACCTTC. Residues: CASSSGLHGTYGYTF. The chain has TRBV5-4 and TRBJ1-2, with a possible D match to TRBD1 (5 bases). Germline loops: CDR1 SGHNT, CDR2 YYREEE (reference sequence). This CDR3 region has 15 residues. The ends were cut back, 3 bases at V and 5 bases at J, with 17 bases in the middle.

The chain has TRBV4-1 and TRBJ1-2; TRBD1 is a possible D gene (5 bases). CDR3 length: 16 amino acids. The V gene's germline CDR1 is MGHRA and CDR2 YSYEKL. Deletions cut 4 bases from V and 5 bases from J, with 20 bases between. The CDR3 nucleotides read TGCGCCAGCAGCCTTATAAGGGTACTTCGGGGGTATGGCTACACCTTC. Translating gives CASSLIRVLRGYGYTF.

The rearrangement links TRBV4-1 to TRBJ2-7; 7 bases match TRBD1. The CDR3 has 14 amino acids. The V gene end was trimmed by 3 bases and the J gene end by 2 bases; junction bases not matched to a gene: 4. Looked up from germline, CDR1 is MGHRA and CDR2 is YSYEKL. CDR3 nucleotide sequence: TGCGCCAGCAGCCACGTCGGGACAGCCTACGAGCAGTACGTC. Protein product: CASSHVGTAYEQYV.

The chain recombines TRBV7-2 with TRBJ1-1; D is possibly TRBD1 (6 bases). There are 17 residues in the CDR3. CDR1 SGHTA and CDR2 FQGNSA come from the germline V gene. Trimming removed 5 bases at V and 2 bases at J, with 21 bases between. The CDR3 loop is CASSTGQRGPLNTEAFF. Here the CDR3 DNA reads TGTGCCAGCAGCACCGGACAGAGGGGCCCCCTAAACACTGAAGCTTTCTTT.

This chain's CDR3 is CASIPGQGDYGYTF. The CDR3 nucleotides read TGTGCCAGCATCCCCGGACAGGGAGACTATGGCTACACCTTC. This chain links TRBV5-8 with TRBJ1-2; 8 nucleotides align to TRBD1. The CDR3 consists of 14 residues. In germline, CDR1 is SGHTS, CDR2 YDEGEE. The ends lost 6 bases at V and 3 bases at J; junction bases unmatched: 7.

The chain carries TRBV14 and TRBJ1-2; 7 positions agree with TRBD1. Germline V CDR1 and CDR2: SGHDN, FVKESK. Unmatched junction bases numbered 13, after V lost 1 base and J lost 8 bases. The CDR3 spans 16 residues. In DNA, the CDR3 is TGTGCCAGCAGCCAAGTCGGGGCAGGGGGATTTCACGGCTACACCTTC. It specifies CASSQVGAGGFHGYTF.

The chain couples TRBV21-1 to TRBJ2-5; the table names TRBD1, a call not compared with the DNA. TRBV21-1 has pseudogene status. The CDR3 is made up of 14 amino acids. The CDR3 loop reads CASSKTGKRETQYF. CDR3 bases: TGTGCCAGCAGCAAGACAGGGAAGAGGGAGACCCAGTACTTC.

The chain recombines TRBV5-1 with TRBJ2-7; D is unclear. This CDR3 contains 12 residues. Trimming shortened V by 4 bases and J by 9 bases, and 14 bases separated the two germline ends. From germline, CDR1 is SGHRS and CDR2 YFSETQ. The chain's CDR3 is CASSPGLLVQYF. As DNA, the CDR3 is TGCGCCAGCAGCCCCGGTTTGCTGGTGCAGTACTTC.

The chain joins TRBV5-3 to TRBJ1-1; D is uncertain. TRBV5-3 is flagged as an ORF with uncertain function. The ends were cut back, 4 bases at V and 1 base at J, with 14 bases in the middle. This CDR3 has 15 residues. DNA for the CDR3: TGTGCCAGAAGCCGGGGAAGGGCCCCGAACACTGAAGCTTTCTTT. Its translation: CARSRGRAPNTEAFF.

The chain uses TRBV6-1 and TRBJ2-7; D perhaps matches TRBD1 (5 bases). The CDR3 consists of 11 residues. The germline gives CDR1 MNHNS, CDR2 SASEGT. The ends were cut back, 11 bases at V and 2 bases at J, with 10 bases in the middle. CDR3 amino acids: CAGGAAYEQYV. In nucleotides, the CDR3 is TGTGCCGGTGGGGCCGCCTACGAGCAGTACGTC.

This clone turned up a few times. This chain links TRBV21-1 with TRBJ2-7; TRBD1, the D gene given by the table, was not confirmed from the DNA. TRBV21-1 has pseudogene status. The CDR3 consists of 14 residues. In DNA, the CDR3 is TGTGCCAGCAGCAAATCCAGGGCTCTCGACGAGCAGTACTTC. Encoded protein: CASSKSRALDEQYF.

The table lists this clone with a few counts. The chain joins TRBV25-1 to TRBJ2-2, with 11 positions matching TRBD2. CDR1 MGHDK and CDR2 SYGVNS come from the germline V gene. The CDR3 is 15 residues long. Trimming removed 10 bases from V and 3 bases from J; junction bases left unmatched: 7. CDR3 region: CATTSGRRDTGELFF. CDR3 nucleotide sequence: TGTGCCACTACTAGCGGGAGACGTGACACCGGGGAGCTGTTTTTT. Full variable domain (rest looked up from reference TRBV25-1 and TRBJ2-2): EADIYQTPRYLVIGTGKKITLECSQTMGHDKMYWYQQDPGMELHLIHYSYGVNSTEKGDLSSESTVSRIRTEHFPLTLESARPSHTSQYLCATTSGRRDTGELFFGEGSRLTVL.

CDR3 coding DNA: TGTGCCAGCAGGGGCGACACTGAAGCTTTCTTT. Encoded protein: CASRGDTEAFF. The chain is built from TRBV2 and TRBJ1-1; D is unresolved. Per the germline V gene, CDR1 is SNHLY and CDR2 is FYNNEI. Trimming took off 6 bases at V and 3 bases at J, with 5 bases between the two ends. CDR3 length: 11 amino acids.

The count of this clone is one. This chain connects TRBV18 to TRBJ1-6; D unresolved. The V gene lost 3 bases and the J gene lost 8 bases, with 8 bases spanning the gap. This CDR3 is 13 amino acids long. Germline V lookup: CDR1 KGHSH, CDR2 LQKENI. CDR3 residues: CASSPFSDSPLHF. CDR3 sequence (DNA): TGTGCCAGCTCACCTTTTTCGGATTCACCCCTCCACTTT.

The genes are TRBV5-1 and TRBJ2-5; TRBD1 matches at 7 bases. The CDR3 is made up of 15 amino acids. Germline loops: CDR1 SGHRS, CDR2 YFSETQ. J gave up 4 bases and V 4 bases, and 10 bases lay outside the gene matches. The CDR3: CASSGNRGNRETQYF. CDR3 bases: TGCGCCAGCAGCGGAAACAGGGGTAATCGAGAGACCCAGTACTTC.

The chain uses TRBV10-3 and TRBJ2-3; the match to TRBD2 covers 11 bases. J lost 4 bases, V lost 10 bases, and 1 base had no gene match. The CDR3 is 12 amino acids. CDR1 ENHRY and CDR2 SYGVKD come from the germline V gene. CDR3: CANSGGADTQYF. The DNA of the CDR3 is TGTGCCAATAGCGGGGGGGCAGATACGCAGTATTTT.

V and J are TRBV20-1 and TRBJ2-4; no clear D gene. The CDR3 is made up of 11 amino acids. The germline V gene encodes CDR1 DFQATT and CDR2 SNEGSKA (reference sequence). Trimming removed 0 bases at V and 8 bases at J, with 5 bases between. CDR3 protein: CSARDQDIQYF. In nucleotides, the CDR3 is TGCAGTGCTAGAGATCAGGACATTCAGTACTTC.

This rearrangement joins TRBV25-1 to TRBJ1-5, with 11 bases matching TRBD1. V was clipped by 4 bases and J by 5 bases; unmatched bases: 1. CDR1 and CDR2 from the germline V gene are MGHDK and SYGVNS. This CDR3 spans 14 amino acids. The CDR3 region is CASSVGQGDQPQHF. In DNA form, the CDR3 reads TGTGCCAGCAGTGTGGGACAGGGGGATCAGCCCCAGCATTTT.

This clone was seen a few times. The V gene is TRBV18, the J gene TRBJ1-3; D unclear. CDR1 and CDR2 from the germline V gene are KGHSH and LQKENI. Trimming took 2 bases from V and 8 from J, leaving 13 bases between them. This CDR3 is 14 amino acids long. CDR3 in amino acids: CASSPLPVADTIYF. The CDR3 nucleotides are TGTGCCAGCTCACCATTACCAGTTGCAGACACCATATATTTT. Full variable domain (remainder filled in from reference TRBV18 and TRBJ1-3): NAGVMQNPRHLVRRRGQEARLRCSPMKGHSHVYWYRQLPEEGLKFMVYLQKENIIDESGMPKERFSAEFPKEGPSILRIQQVVRGDSAAYFCASSPLPVADTIYFGEGSWLTVV.

This sequence joins TRBV13 and TRBJ1-1, with 12 bases fitting TRBD1. Germline trimming cut 5 bases from V and 12 bases from J; bases unmatched to any gene: 4. The germline V gene has CDR1 PRHDT and CDR2 FYEKMQ (reference sequence). The CDR3 runs to 12 residues. CDR3 residues: CASSHGTGGTFF. The CDR3 DNA sequence: TGTGCCAGCAGCCACGGGACAGGGGGCACTTTCTTT.

The chain is built from TRBV7-9 and TRBJ2-1; 7 bases are shared with TRBD2. V gave up 8 bases and J gave up 9 bases; unmatched junction bases: 10. Germline values: CDR1 SEHNR, CDR2 FQNEAQ (reference sequence). CDR3 length equals 13 residues. The CDR3, as DNA: TGTGCCAGCTCTGGACTAGGTAGTTCTGAGCAGTTCTTC. Protein product: CASSGLGSSEQFF.

The chain combines TRBV7-9 with TRBJ2-1; 14 nucleotides match TRBD2. Germline V CDR1 and CDR2: SEHNR, FQNEAQ (reference sequence). The length of the CDR3 is 16 residues. Trimming took 1 base from V and 9 from J; bases not matched to a gene: 5. CDR3 DNA: TGTGCCAGCAGCTTAGGGGGGACTAGCGGGAGAGCTGAGCAGTTCTTC. It yields the protein CASSLGGTSGRAEQFF.

This clone has a handful of counts. This chain connects TRBV19 to TRBJ1-1, with 8 bases identical to TRBD1. The CDR3 is made up of 14 amino acids. J gave up 0 bases and V 7 bases, and 4 bases lay outside the gene matches. Germline CDR1 is LNHDA and CDR2 is SQIVND (reference sequence). The CDR3 bases are TGTGCCAGTACCCCGGGACAGGTGAACACTGAAGCTTTCTTT. This sequence encodes CASTPGQVNTEAFF.

This chain uses TRBV6-5 with TRBJ1-1; 8 bases align to TRBD1. Germline CDR1 reads MNHEY; CDR2 reads SVGAGI. The junction had 10 bases not matched to a gene; V was cut back by 2 bases and J by 5 bases. This CDR3 spans 16 amino acids. The CDR3 DNA reads TGTGCCAGCAGTTACAGGCAGGGGGCGCGATGGACTGAAGCTTTCTTT. It specifies CASSYRQGARWTEAFF.

The chain links TRBV7-9 to TRBJ1-2; 7 bases are a match to TRBD1. The CDR3 length is 15 residues. The germline V gene has CDR1 SEHNR and CDR2 FQNEAQ (reference sequence). V lost 1 base to trimming and J lost 2 bases; unmatched junction nucleotides: 4. The CDR3 spells CASSLGGTVNYGYTF. The CDR3 DNA follows: TGTGCCAGCAGCTTAGGGGGGACAGTAAACTATGGCTACACCTTC.

The chain has TRBV7-9 and TRBJ2-3; the D is unclear. Between the trimmed V and J ends, which lost 4 bases and 5 bases, there was a span of 4 bases. The CDR3 has 11 amino acids. Per germline, CDR1 SEHNR and CDR2 FQNEAQ (reference sequence). The CDR3 sequence is CASSSRDTQYF. The CDR3 coding sequence is TGTGCCAGCAGCTCGCGAGATACGCAGTATTTT.

The rearrangement uses TRBV11-1 and TRBJ2-4; D ambiguous. Germline-derived CDR1 and CDR2 are SGHAT and FQDESV (reference sequence). V lost 5 bases to trimming and J lost 0 bases, with 8 bases between them. The length of the CDR3 is 14 residues. DNA of the CDR3: TGTGCCAGCAGCCCAGGAATAGCCAAAAACATTCAGTACTTC. Its protein product is CASSPGIAKNIQYF.

The chain couples TRBV6-5 to TRBJ1-3; TRBD1 aligns across 7 bases. The CDR3 totals 14 residues. The germline V gene has CDR1 MNHEY and CDR2 SVGAGI. The V segment lost 6 bases and the J segment 2 bases; nucleotides outside the gene matches: 4. CDR3 residues: CASSNQGAGNTIYF. CDR3 DNA sequence: TGTGCCAGCAGCAATCAGGGGGCTGGAAACACCATATATTTT.